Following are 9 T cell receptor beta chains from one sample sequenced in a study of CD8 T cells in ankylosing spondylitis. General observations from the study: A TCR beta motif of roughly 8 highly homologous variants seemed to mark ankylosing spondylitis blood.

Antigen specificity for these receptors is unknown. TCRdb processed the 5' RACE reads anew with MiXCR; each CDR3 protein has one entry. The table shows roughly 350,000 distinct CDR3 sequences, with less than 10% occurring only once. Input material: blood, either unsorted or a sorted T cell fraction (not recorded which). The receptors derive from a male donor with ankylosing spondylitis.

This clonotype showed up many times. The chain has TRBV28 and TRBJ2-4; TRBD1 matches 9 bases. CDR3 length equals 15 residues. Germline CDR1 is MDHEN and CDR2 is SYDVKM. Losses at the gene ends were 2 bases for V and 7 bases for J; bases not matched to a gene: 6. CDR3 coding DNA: TGTGCCAGCAGTTTACCCGGACAGGGGAGGAACATTCAGTACTTC. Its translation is CASSLPGQGRNIQYF.

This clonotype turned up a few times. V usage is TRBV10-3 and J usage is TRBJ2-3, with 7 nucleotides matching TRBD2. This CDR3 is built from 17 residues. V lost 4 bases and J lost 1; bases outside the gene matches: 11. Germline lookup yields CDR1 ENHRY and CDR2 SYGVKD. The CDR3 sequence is CAISVASGAFGTDTQYF. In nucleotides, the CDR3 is TGTGCCATCAGTGTGGCTAGCGGAGCCTTCGGCACAGATACGCAGTATTTT.

The CDR3 nucleotides read TGTGCCAGCACCGAAACGGGCGGGGGTCGCTATGGCTACACCTTC. It yields the protein CASTETGGGRYGYTF. The rearrangement uses TRBV9 and TRBJ1-2, with a possible D match to TRBD1 (5 bases). The CDR3 is 15 amino acids. The V and J ends lost 6 bases and 4 bases respectively, with 19 bases between them. Germline CDR1 reads SGDLS; CDR2 reads YYNGEE.

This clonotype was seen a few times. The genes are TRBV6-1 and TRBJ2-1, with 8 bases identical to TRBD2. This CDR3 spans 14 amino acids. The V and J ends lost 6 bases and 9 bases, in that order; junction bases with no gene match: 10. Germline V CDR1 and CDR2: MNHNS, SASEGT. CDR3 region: CASSPSGRKGEQFF. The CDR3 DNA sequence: TGTGCCAGCAGCCCAAGCGGGAGAAAGGGTGAGCAGTTCTTC.

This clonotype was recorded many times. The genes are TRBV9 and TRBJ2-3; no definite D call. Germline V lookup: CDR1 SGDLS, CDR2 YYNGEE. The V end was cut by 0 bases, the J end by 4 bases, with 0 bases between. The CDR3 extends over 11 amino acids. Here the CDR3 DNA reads TGTGCCAGCAGCGTAGCAGATACGCAGTATTTT. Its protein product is CASSVADTQYF.

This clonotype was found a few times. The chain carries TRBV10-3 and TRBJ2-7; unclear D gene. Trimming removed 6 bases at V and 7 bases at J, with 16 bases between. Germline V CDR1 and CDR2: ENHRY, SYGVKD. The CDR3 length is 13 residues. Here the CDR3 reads CAIRRTDVEEQYF. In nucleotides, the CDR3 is TGTGCCATCAGGCGGACGGACGTTGAGGAGCAGTACTTC.

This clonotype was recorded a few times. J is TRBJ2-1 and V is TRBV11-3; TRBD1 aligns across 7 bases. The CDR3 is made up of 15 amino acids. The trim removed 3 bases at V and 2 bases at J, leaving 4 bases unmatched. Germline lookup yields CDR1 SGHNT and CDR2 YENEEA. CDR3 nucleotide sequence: TGTGCCAGCAGCTTTCGGGACAGCACCTACAATGAGCAGTTCTTC. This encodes CASSFRDSTYNEQFF.

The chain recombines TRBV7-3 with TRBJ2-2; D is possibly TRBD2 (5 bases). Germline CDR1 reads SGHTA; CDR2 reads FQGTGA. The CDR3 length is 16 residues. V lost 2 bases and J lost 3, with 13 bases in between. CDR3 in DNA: TGTGCCAGCAGCTTAGGGCCTAGCAGGCACACCGGGGAGCTGTTTTTT. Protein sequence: CASSLGPSRHTGELFF.

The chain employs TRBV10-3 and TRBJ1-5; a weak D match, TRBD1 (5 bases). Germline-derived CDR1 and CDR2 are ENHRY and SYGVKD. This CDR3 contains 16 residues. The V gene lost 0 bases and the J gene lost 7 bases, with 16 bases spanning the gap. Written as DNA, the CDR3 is TGTGCCATCAGTGAGTCGGACGTGGGAGGGGTCCAGCCCCAGCATTTT. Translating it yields CAISESDVGGVQPQHF.